A selection of T cell receptor beta chains follows, all from one sample in a study of T-cell memory formation after mild COVID-19. TCRdb ran MiXCR on the 5' RACE reads and lists one entry per CDR3 protein. Of about 110,000 distinct CDR3 sequences in the sample, roughly a sixth were seen once. The specimen was PBMCs or a T cell subset sorted from them (not recorded which). The receptors derive from a young man who had mild COVID-19 (a few samples of this study predate the infection). Cell type and time point are not known. CDR3s include the opening cysteine and the closing phenylalanine or tryptophan. The D gene is left open where the match is weak. Clone size is given for some rows only: seen once, a few or many times, or a class if the clone is expanded.

CDR3aa: CSVRRDIQETQYF
CDR3nt: TGCAGCGTTCGGCGGGACATACAAGAGACCCAGTACTTC
abundance: -
j_gene: TRBJ2-5
d_gene: -
v_gene: TRBV29-1

CDR3aa: CASSRGQTNTDTQYF
CDR3nt: TGTGCCAGCAGTCGGGGGCAAACCAATACAGATACGCAGTATTTT
abundance: many
j_gene: TRBJ2-3
d_gene: -
v_gene: TRBV6-2/TRBV6-3

CDR3aa: CASSPQGLQETQYF
CDR3nt: TGTGCCAGCAGTCCCCAGGGGCTGCAAGAGACCCAGTACTTC
abundance: -
j_gene: TRBJ2-5
d_gene: -
v_gene: TRBV12-3/TRBV12-4

CDR3aa: CASSFDRDYGYTF
CDR3nt: TGTGCCAGCAGCTTTGATAGGGACTATGGCTACACCTTC
abundance: -
j_gene: TRBJ1-2
d_gene: -
v_gene: TRBV11-2

CDR3aa: CASTLTGEQYF
CDR3nt: TGTGCCAGCACTCTAACAGGGGAGCAGTACTTC
abundance: -
j_gene: TRBJ2-7
d_gene: -
v_gene: TRBV7-9

CDR3aa: CASSWDTNTQYF
CDR3nt: TGTGCCAGCTCTTGGGACACAAATACGCAGTATTTT
abundance: many
j_gene: TRBJ2-3
d_gene: -
v_gene: TRBV18

CDR3aa: CASSLIGGADTIYF
CDR3nt: TGTGCCAGCAGCTTAATCGGGGGCGCGGACACCATATATTTT
abundance: -
j_gene: TRBJ1-3
d_gene: -
v_gene: TRBV7-4

CDR3aa: CASSPDRTNEQYF
CDR3nt: TGCGCCAGCAGCCCGGACAGGACCAACGAGCAGTACTTC
abundance: few
j_gene: TRBJ2-7
d_gene: TRBD1
v_gene: TRBV4-3

CDR3aa: CASSLVQGAGTEAFF
CDR3nt: TGCGCCAGCAGCTTGGTTCAGGGGGCAGGCACTGAAGCTTTCTTT
abundance: -
j_gene: TRBJ1-1
d_gene: TRBD1
v_gene: TRBV5-1

CDR3aa: CAARDRYFQFF
CDR3nt: TGTGCCGCCCGGGACAGATATTTTCAGTTCTTC
abundance: -
j_gene: TRBJ2-1
d_gene: TRBD1
v_gene: TRBV27

CDR3aa: CASNGDGGPTDTQYF
CDR3nt: TGCGCCAGCAACGGAGACGGAGGGCCCACAGATACGCAGTATTTT
abundance: -
j_gene: TRBJ2-3
d_gene: -
v_gene: TRBV5-1

CDR3aa: CASSFLEETQYF
CDR3nt: TGTGCCAGCAGTTTTCTGGAAGAGACCCAGTACTTC
abundance: few
j_gene: TRBJ2-5
d_gene: -
v_gene: TRBV12-3/TRBV12-4